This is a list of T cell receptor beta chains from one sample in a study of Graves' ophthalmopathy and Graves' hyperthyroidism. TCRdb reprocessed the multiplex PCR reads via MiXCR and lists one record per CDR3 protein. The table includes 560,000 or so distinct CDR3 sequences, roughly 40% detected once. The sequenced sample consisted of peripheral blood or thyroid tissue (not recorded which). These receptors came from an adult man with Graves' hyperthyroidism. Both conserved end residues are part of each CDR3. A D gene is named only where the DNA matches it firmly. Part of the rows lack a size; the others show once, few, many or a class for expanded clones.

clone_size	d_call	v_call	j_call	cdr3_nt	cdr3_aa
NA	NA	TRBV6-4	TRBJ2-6	TGTGCCAGCAGTGACTCGTGGACAGAGCCTGGGGCCAACGTCCTGACTTTC	CASSDSWTEPGANVLTF
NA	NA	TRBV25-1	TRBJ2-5	TGTGCCAGCAGTGAAATGGGGGCAGGAGAGACCCAGTACTTC	CASSEMGAGETQYF
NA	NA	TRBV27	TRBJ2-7	TGTGCCAGCAGTTTAAAGGGGTACGAACCCTACGAGCAGTACTTC	CASSLKGYEPYEQYF
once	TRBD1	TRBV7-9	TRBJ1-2	TGTGCCAGCAGCTTAGGACAGGGGGTGAACTATGGCTACACCTTC	CASSLGQGVNYGYTF
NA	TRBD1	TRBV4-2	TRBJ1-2	TGTGCCAGCAGCCACCACCGACTGACAGGGGGAGACTACTATGGCTACACCTTC	CASSHHRLTGGDYYGYTF
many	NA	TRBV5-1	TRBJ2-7	TGCGCCAGCAGCTCGTTCCAGGGATACGAGCAGTACTTC	CASSSFQGYEQYF
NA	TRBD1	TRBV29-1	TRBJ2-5	TGCAGCGTTCCCTCGACAGGGGGTATGGAGACCCAGTACTTC	CSVPSTGGMETQYF
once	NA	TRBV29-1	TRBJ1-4	TGCAGCTTAGTTGGACGGCGTTGGGGTGAAAAACTGTTTTTT	CSLVGRRWGEKLFF
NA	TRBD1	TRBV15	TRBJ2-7	TGTGCCACCAGCCCAGGGACAGGGACCTACGAGCAGTACTTC	CATSPGTGTYEQYF
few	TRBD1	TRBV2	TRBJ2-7	TGTGCCAGCAGTGAAGGACAGGGGGCCGACGAGCAGTACTTC	CASSEGQGADEQYF
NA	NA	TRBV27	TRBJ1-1	TGTGCCAGCAGTTTAAAAGGTGGAGATGAAGCTTTCTTT	CASSLKGGDEAFF
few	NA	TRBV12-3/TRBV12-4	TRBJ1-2	TGTGCCAGCAGTTTCGGCCGTGGCTACACCTTC	CASSFGRGYTF
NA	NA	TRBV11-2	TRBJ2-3	TGTGCCACGAAGGGAACAGGGTTAGATACGCAGTATTTT	CATKGTGLDTQYF
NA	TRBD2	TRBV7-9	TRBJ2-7	TGTGCCAGCTCCCCCCTGTGGCGGGGGGACGAGCAGTACTTC	CASSPLWRGDEQYF
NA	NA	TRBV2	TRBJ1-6	TGTGCCAGCAGTGAAGAAAGTAGGGCAAATTCACCCCTCCACTTT	CASSEESRANSPLHF
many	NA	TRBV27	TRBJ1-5	TGTGCCAGCAGTTCTTACGATCAGCCCCAGCATTTT	CASSSYDQPQHF
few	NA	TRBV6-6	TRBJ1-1	TGTGCCAGCAGTTACTCGATTGAGACTGAAGCTTTCTTT	CASSYSIETEAFF
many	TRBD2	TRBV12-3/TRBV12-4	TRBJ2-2	TGTGCCAGCAGTTTTTCTGCGGGGGCGAACACCGGGGAGCTGTTTTTT	CASSFSAGANTGELFF
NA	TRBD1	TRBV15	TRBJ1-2	TGTGCCACCAGCAGTCCGGGGACAGACTATGGCTACACCTTC	CATSSPGTDYGYTF
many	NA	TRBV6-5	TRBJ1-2	TGTGCCAGCAGTCCCGGTGACAGTATCGATGGCTACACCTTC	CASSPGDSIDGYTF
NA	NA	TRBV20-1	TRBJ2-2	TGCAGTGCTAGAGATGAGTTATTT	CSARDELF